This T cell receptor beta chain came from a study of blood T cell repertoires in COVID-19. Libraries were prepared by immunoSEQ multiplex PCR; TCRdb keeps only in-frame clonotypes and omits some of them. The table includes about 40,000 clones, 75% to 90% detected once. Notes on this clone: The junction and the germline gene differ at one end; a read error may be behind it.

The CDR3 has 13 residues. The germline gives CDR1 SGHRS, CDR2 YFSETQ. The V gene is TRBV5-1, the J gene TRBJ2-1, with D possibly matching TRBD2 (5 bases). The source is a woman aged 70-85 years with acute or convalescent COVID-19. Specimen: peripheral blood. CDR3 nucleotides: TGCGCCAGCACCTTGGGGAGACACAATGAGCAGTTCTTC. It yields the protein CASTLGRHNEQFF.